This section outlines one TCR beta chain sequence together with its context. This sample was included in a study of blood T cell repertoires in COVID-19. Study-level background: T cells, B-cell-depleted T cells, or PBMCs provided the cDNA or gDNA that served as material.

Germline CDR1 and CDR2: LNHDA and SQIVND (reference sequence). The CDR3 consists of 17 residues. With 4 bases clipped from V and 0 bases from J, the junction kept 6 bases outside the gene matches. Authors' processing steps: For nucleated cells, counts were estimated from reference gene primer amplification. Some clones are missing from TCRdb's copy, which holds only in-frame ones; the method was immunoSEQ multiplex PCR. V and J calls and clone size follow that table, whereas D and trimming were derived from the DNA. The sample lists about 120,000 clones; 75% to 85% were seen once. The sample consisted of peripheral blood. This receptor was identified in a woman in her sixties with acute or convalescent COVID-19. The rearrangement joins TRBV19 to TRBJ2-2; 9 bases are a match to TRBD2. CDR3 protein: CASSKWRGGANTGELFF. The DNA for the CDR3 is TGTGCCAGTAGTAAGTGGCGGGGGGGAGCGAACACCGGGGAGCTGTTTTTT.